This T cell receptor beta chain was captured in a study of cytomegalovirus exposure and HLA in healthy donors. Losses at the gene ends were 4 bases for V and 8 bases for J; bases not matched to a gene: 13. This CDR3 is 17 amino acids long. Germline-derived CDR1 and CDR2 are SGHTA and FQGNSA. In this sample, this clone turned up a few times. PCR employed 60 Vbeta and 13 Jbeta primers. The table came from immunoSEQ multiplex PCR; TCRdb's copy has only in-frame clones and leaves some out. The sample has roughly 110,000 clones; over 70% are singletons. This receptor was obtained from a female donor in good health and CMV-seronegative. The sample comprised PBMCs. The J gene is TRBJ1-4, the V gene TRBV7-2, with TRBD1 identical over 10 bases. Here the CDR3 reads CASSSTPPGQGQEKLFF. The CDR3 DNA reads as TGTGCCAGCAGCTCGACTCCTCCGGGACAGGGGCAGGAAAAACTGTTTTTT.